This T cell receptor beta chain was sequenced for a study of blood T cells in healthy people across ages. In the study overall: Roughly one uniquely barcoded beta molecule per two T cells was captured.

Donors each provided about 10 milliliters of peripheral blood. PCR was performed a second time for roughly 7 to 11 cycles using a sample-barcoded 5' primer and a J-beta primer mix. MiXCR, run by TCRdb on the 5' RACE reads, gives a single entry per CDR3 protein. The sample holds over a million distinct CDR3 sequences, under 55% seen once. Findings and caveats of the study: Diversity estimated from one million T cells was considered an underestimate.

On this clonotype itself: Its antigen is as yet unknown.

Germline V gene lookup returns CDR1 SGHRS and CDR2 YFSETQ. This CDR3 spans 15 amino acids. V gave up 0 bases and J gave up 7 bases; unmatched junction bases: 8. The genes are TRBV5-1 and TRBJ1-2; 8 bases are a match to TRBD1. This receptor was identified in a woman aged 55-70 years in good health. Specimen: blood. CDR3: CASSLEMGQVPGYTF. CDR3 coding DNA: TGCGCCAGCAGCTTGGAGATGGGACAGGTTCCTGGCTACACCTTC.